The 18 T cell receptor beta chains given below trace back to one sample, sequenced in a study of a mutant IDH1 vaccine in newly diagnosed glioma. Time point given: week 47, end of study. Vaccinated patients received 300 ug of mutant IDH1 20-mer peptide per dose, with topical imiquimod. Profiled with immunoSEQ multiplex PCR; TCRdb holds only in-frame clones, not every one. The sample has some 42,000 clones, 65% to 90% seen once. No antigen is known for these receptors. Here the sequenced sample was PBMCs, taken from a glioma patient whose treatment included an IDH1 peptide vaccine. These receptors were obtained from a man aged 18 to 30 with glioma. Some clones in this sample may be carry-over from other donors' samples.

J is TRBJ1-5 and V is TRBV6-6, with 9 nucleotides matching TRBD1. Germline V gene data show CDR1 as MNHNY and CDR2 as SVGAGI (reference sequence). The CDR3 sequence is 15 residues long. With 5 bases clipped from V and 4 bases from J, the junction kept 6 bases outside the gene matches. The CDR3 reads CASSEDRGRNQPQHF. The CDR3 DNA sequence: TGTGCCAGCAGTGAGGACAGGGGAAGAAATCAGCCCCAGCATTTT.

V gene TRBV4-1 combines with J gene TRBJ1-2; 7 nucleotides agree with TRBD1. The CDR3 is made up of 13 amino acids. After removal of 7 bases from V and 2 bases from J, the junction contained 4 bases not matched to a gene. Per the germline V gene, CDR1 is MGHRA and CDR2 is YSYEKL. The CDR3, as DNA: TGCGCCAGCACCCCGACAGGGAACTATGGCTACACCTTC. Translation gives CASTPTGNYGYTF.

This rearrangement joins TRBV4-2 to TRBJ2-2, with a weak D call TRBD1 (6 bases). The V gene's germline CDR1 is LGHNA and CDR2 YNFKEQ. V was pared by 1 base and J by 0 bases, with 9 bases between. This CDR3 is 16 amino acids long. Here the CDR3 DNA reads TGTGCCAGCAGCCAAGGCGGACAGACGAACACCGGGGAGCTGTTTTTT. Translated, it gives CASSQGGQTNTGELFF.

The chain couples TRBV6-4 to TRBJ1-5; no definite D call. The CDR3 has 14 residues. In germline, CDR1 is MRHNA, CDR2 SNTAGT. V gave up 4 bases and J gave up 0 bases, with 7 bases separating them. The CDR3: CASSADYSNQPQHF. The DNA of the CDR3 is TGTGCCAGCAGTGCAGATTATAGCAATCAGCCCCAGCATTTT.

This clone appeared a few times. This sequence joins TRBV7-9 and TRBJ1-6, with unresolved D. The CDR3 consists of 14 residues. The germline V gene has CDR1 SEHNR and CDR2 FQNEAQ (reference sequence). V was clipped by 1 base and J by 5 bases, with 6 bases between them. CDR3 loop: CASSLDSNNSPLHF. The CDR3 DNA follows: TGTGCCAGCAGCTTAGACTCAAATAATTCACCCCTCCACTTT.

The rearrangement joins TRBV19 to TRBJ2-5; 7 bases align to TRBD2. Germline V gene lookup returns CDR1 LNHDA and CDR2 SQIVND (reference sequence). V gave up 5 bases and J gave up 2 bases; unmatched junction bases: 5. The CDR3 is made up of 14 amino acids. The DNA of the CDR3 is TGTGCCAGTAGTGTCAAGCGGGGTCAAGAGACCCAGTACTTC. It yields the protein CASSVKRGQETQYF. Based on the CDR3 plus reference TRBV19 and TRBJ2-5, the full variable domain is DGGITQSPKYLFRKEGQNVTLSCEQNLNHDAMYWYRQDPGQGLRLIYYSQIVNDFQKGDIAEGYSVSREKKESFPLTVTSAQKNPTAFYLCASSVKRGQETQYFGPGTRLLVL.

J is TRBJ2-6 and V is TRBV19, with D perhaps TRBD1 or TRBD2 (5 bases each). Germline CDR1 and CDR2: LNHDA and SQIVND (reference sequence). The CDR3 is 15 residues long. The V gene lost 4 bases and the J gene lost 0 bases, with 7 bases spanning the gap. The chain's CDR3 is CASSRGNSGANVLTF. DNA for the CDR3: TGTGCCAGTAGTAGGGGGAACTCTGGGGCCAACGTCCTGACTTTC.

The genes are TRBV30 and TRBJ1-2; 12 bases align to TRBD1. Germline-derived CDR1 and CDR2 are GTSNPN and SVGIG (reference sequence). V lost 4 bases, J lost 0 bases, and 9 bases stayed unmatched. This CDR3 comprises 17 residues. CDR3 region: CAWTPGQGALANYGYTF. Here the CDR3 DNA reads TGTGCCTGGACACCGGGACAGGGGGCCCTAGCTAACTATGGCTACACCTTC.

The chain links TRBV6-5 to TRBJ1-2; D is unresolved. Trimming cost V 0 bases and J 4 bases, with 9 bases left between them. CDR3 size: 14 residues. Germline loops: CDR1 MNHEY, CDR2 SVGAGI. The CDR3 here is CASSYSIGSYGYTF. For the CDR3, the DNA is TGTGCCAGCAGTTACTCGATCGGGAGCTATGGCTACACCTTC.

The chain recombines TRBV9 with TRBJ2-1; D is possibly TRBD2 (5 bases). The germline V gene has CDR1 SGDLS and CDR2 YYNGEE. Trimming removed 2 bases at V and 0 bases at J, with 9 bases between. This CDR3 region has 15 residues. The CDR3 coding sequence is TGTGCCAGCAGCGTCCAGCGGACCTCCTACAATGAGCAGTTCTTC. This encodes CASSVQRTSYNEQFF.

This chain uses TRBV2 with TRBJ2-5; the D is unclear. The germline V gene encodes CDR1 SNHLY and CDR2 FYNNEI. V was cut by 11 bases and J by 4 bases, with 23 bases left in between. CDR3 length: 15 residues. The CDR3: CASRTDRGPLETQYF. As DNA, the CDR3 is TGTGCCTCTAGGACGGACCGAGGCCCCTTAGAGACCCAGTACTTC.

The CDR3, as DNA: TGCGCCAGCAGCTTGGTAGGGAGTCGTTCACCCCTCCACTTT. Its translation is CASSLVGSRSPLHF. This sequence joins TRBV5-1 and TRBJ1-6; D not certain. The CDR3 length is 14 residues. Germline CDR1 is SGHRS and CDR2 is YFSETQ. Trimming removed 0 bases from V and 9 bases from J, with 10 bases in between.

This sequence joins TRBV2 and TRBJ1-5, with D maybe TRBD1 (6 bases). Looked up from germline, CDR1 is SNHLY and CDR2 is FYNNEI. The CDR3 consists of 14 residues. Trimming removed 10 bases from V and 6 bases from J, with 19 bases in between. The CDR3 here is CATGRYRVTQPQHF. Written as DNA, the CDR3 is TGTGCCACCGGAAGATACAGGGTAACTCAGCCCCAGCATTTT.

CDR3 DNA sequence: TGTGCCAGCAGCCTGACAGGGCCAGCCTCCTATGGCTACACCTTC. It is translated as CASSLTGPASYGYTF. The chain carries TRBV11-2 and TRBJ1-2, with 7 bases that match TRBD1. The ends lost 5 bases at V and 4 bases at J; junction bases unmatched: 10. Per the germline V gene, CDR1 is SGHAT and CDR2 is FQNNGV. CDR3 length: 15 amino acids.

In this sample, this clone is hyperexpanded. CDR3 sequence (DNA): TGCGCCAGCAGCCAATCGGTAGGGGAACCGTCTGGCTACACCTTC. It encodes CASSQSVGEPSGYTF. The chain carries TRBV4-3 and TRBJ1-2, with D perhaps matching TRBD1 (5 bases). CDR1 LGHNA and CDR2 YSLEER come from the germline V gene. V was clipped by 2 bases and J by 7 bases, with 17 bases between them. The CDR3 totals 15 residues.

The V and J genes are TRBV25-1 and TRBJ2-7; D call uncertain. The germline V gene encodes CDR1 MGHDK and CDR2 SYGVNS. Trimming pared 7 bases from V and 5 bases from J, leaving 18 bases between. The length of the CDR3 is 14 residues. CDR3 in amino acids: CASKGPHTVHEQYF. CDR3 DNA sequence: TGTGCCAGCAAAGGACCCCACACAGTCCACGAGCAGTACTTC.

In DNA form, the CDR3 reads TGTGCCAGCTCACCAACTGAGACCGGGGAGCTGTTTTTT. Translating gives CASSPTETGELFF. The rearrangement links TRBV18 to TRBJ2-2, with unresolved D. Trimming pared 2 bases from V and 5 bases from J, leaving 6 bases between. The CDR3 loop spans 13 amino acids. Germline CDR1 and CDR2: KGHSH and LQKENI. The whole variable domain, remainder taken from reference TRBV18 and TRBJ2-2, is NAGVMQNPRHLVRRRGQEARLRCSPMKGHSHVYWYRQLPEEGLKFMVYLQKENIIDESGMPKERFSAEFPKEGPSILRIQQVVRGDSAAYFCASSPTETGELFFGEGSRLTVL.

This clone has a single count. This rearrangement joins TRBV4-3 to TRBJ2-3, with D possibly matching TRBD2 (7 bases). There are 17 residues in the CDR3. V was pared by 3 bases and J by 3 bases, with 19 bases between. Germline CDR1 and CDR2: LGHNA and YSLEER. The CDR3 DNA is TGCGCCAGCAGCCATCCAAGCCGGGGGGCGCGAACAGATACGCAGTATTTT. Translation gives CASSHPSRGARTDTQYF.